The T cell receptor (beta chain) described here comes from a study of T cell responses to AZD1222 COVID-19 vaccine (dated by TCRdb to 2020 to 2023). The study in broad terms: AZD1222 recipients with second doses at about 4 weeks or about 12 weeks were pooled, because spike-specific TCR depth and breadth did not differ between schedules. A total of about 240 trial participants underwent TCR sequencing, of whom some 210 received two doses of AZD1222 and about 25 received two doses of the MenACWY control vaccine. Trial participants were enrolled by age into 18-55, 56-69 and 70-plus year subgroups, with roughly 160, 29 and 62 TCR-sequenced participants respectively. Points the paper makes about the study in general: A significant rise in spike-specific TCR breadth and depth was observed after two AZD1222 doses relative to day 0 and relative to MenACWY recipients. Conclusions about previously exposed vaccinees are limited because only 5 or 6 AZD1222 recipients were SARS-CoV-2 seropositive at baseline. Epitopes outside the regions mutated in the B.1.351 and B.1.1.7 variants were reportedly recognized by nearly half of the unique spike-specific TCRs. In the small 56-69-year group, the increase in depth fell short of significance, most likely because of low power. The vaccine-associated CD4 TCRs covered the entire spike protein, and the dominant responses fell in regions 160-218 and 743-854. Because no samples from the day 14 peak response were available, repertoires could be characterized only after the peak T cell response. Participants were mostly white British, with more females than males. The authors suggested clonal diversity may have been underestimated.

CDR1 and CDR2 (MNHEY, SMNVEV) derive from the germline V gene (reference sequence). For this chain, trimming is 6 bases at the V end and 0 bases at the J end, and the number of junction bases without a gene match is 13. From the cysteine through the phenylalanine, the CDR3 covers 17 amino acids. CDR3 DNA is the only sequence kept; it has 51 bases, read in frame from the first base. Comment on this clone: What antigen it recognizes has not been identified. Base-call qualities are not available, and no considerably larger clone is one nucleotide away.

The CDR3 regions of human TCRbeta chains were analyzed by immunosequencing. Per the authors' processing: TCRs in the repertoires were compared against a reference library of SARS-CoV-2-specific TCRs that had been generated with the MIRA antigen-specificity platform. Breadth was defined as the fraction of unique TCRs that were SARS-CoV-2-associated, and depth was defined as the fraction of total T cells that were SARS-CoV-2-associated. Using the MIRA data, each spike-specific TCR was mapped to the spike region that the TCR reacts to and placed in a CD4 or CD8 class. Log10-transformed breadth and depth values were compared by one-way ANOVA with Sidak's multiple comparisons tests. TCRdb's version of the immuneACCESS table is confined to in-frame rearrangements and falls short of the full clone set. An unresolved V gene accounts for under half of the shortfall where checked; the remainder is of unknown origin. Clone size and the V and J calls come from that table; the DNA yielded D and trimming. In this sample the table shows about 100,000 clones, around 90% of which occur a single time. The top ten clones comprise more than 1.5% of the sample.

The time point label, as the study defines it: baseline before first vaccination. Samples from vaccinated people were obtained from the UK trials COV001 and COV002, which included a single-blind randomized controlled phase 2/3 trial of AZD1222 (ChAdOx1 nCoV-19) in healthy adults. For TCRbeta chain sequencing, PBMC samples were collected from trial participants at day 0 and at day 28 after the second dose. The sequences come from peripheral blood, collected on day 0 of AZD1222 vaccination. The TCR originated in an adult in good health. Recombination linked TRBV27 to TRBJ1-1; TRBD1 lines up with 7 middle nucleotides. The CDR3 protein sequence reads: CASRNRRDSFMNTEAFF. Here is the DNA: TGTGCCAGCAGAAACCGCCGGGACAGCTTTATGAACACTGAAGCTTTCTTT.